This is a list of T cell receptor beta chains from one sample in a study of T cell repertoires in cytomegalovirus infection. Their recognized antigens are unknown. TCRdb re-called the reads through MiXCR, storing one row per CDR3 protein. The table shows about 920,000 distinct CDR3 sequences, with approximately 31% occurring only once. This specimen consisted of cultured CD8+ T cells from PBMCs, obtained from culture after CMV antigen stimulation. These receptors all stem from a human donor in good health (CMV status not recorded). Some clones in this sample may be carry-over from other donors' samples. CDR3s include the opening cysteine and the closing phenylalanine or tryptophan. Fields, in order: J gene, clone size, V gene, D gene, CDR3 DNA, CDR3 protein. D genes are given only for firm matches. Size values are once, few and many counts, or a class for expanded clones, and some rows have none.

>TRBJ1-1|NA|TRBV19|TRBD1
TGTGCCACCATCCTCCGGGACAGGGGCACTGAAGCTTTCTTT
CATILRDRGTEAFF
>TRBJ1-4|few|TRBV14|TRBD1
TGTGCCAGCAGCCAACAACAGGGGGCTCGTGAAAAACTGTTTTTT
CASSQQQGAREKLFF
>TRBJ2-3|NA|TRBV6-1|NA
TGTGCCAGCGGTGAAATTGGAGGGGCCGACTACACAGATACGCAGTATTTT
CASGEIGGADYTDTQYF
>TRBJ2-1|NA|TRBV6-2/TRBV6-3|NA
TGTGCCAGCAGCCCCACTTTTGTACCGGAGTTCTTC
CASSPTFVPEFF
>TRBJ1-5|few|TRBV6-6|NA
TGTGCCAGCAGTTTCCCCCCGAGCAATCAGCCCCAGCATTTT
CASSFPPSNQPQHF
>TRBJ1-2|NA|TRBV4-3|NA
TGCGCCAGCAGCCAAAGAAAGACCGGTTTAAACTATGGCTACACCTTC
CASSQRKTGLNYGYTF
>TRBJ1-1|NA|TRBV9|TRBD1
TGTGCCAGCAGCGCTTCCGGGACAGGCCATGAAGCTTTCTTT
CASSASGTGHEAFF
>TRBJ2-5|few|TRBV7-9|NA
TGTGCCAGCAGCTTAGAAGGGTATAGACAAGAGACCCAGTACTTC
CASSLEGYRQETQYF
>TRBJ1-4|NA|TRBV12-3/TRBV12-4|TRBD1
TGTGCCAGCAGCCGGGACAGGGTTGAAAAACTGTTTTTT
CASSRDRVEKLFF
>TRBJ2-3|NA|TRBV6-6|NA
TGTGCCAGCAGTTGGCGCGGGGTAATCACAGATACGCAGTATTTT
CASSWRGVITDTQYF
>TRBJ2-5|NA|TRBV7-9|NA
TGTGCCAGCAGCTTTAGACAGGGACTCCCGGGGACCCAGTACTTC
CASSFRQGLPGTQYF
>TRBJ2-1|NA|TRBV20-1|NA
TGCAGTGCCCGGAGCCTGAACAATGAGCAGTTCTTC
CSARSLNNEQFF
>TRBJ1-2|NA|TRBV9|NA
TGTGCCAGCAGCAGGAATGCCCGGGACGGCTACACCTTC
CASSRNARDGYTF
>TRBJ1-2|few|TRBV7-9|NA
TGTGCCAGCAGCTTTCCCGGGGGTGATCGGGGCTACACCTTC
CASSFPGGDRGYTF
>TRBJ1-1|NA|TRBV11-2|NA
TGTGCCAGCAGCTTAAGCTGGGGGGCTACTGAAGCTTTCTTT
CASSLSWGATEAFF
>TRBJ2-3|few|TRBV14|TRBD1
TGTGCCAGCGGACAGGCCTGGGGAGATACGCAGTATTTT
CASGQAWGDTQYF
>TRBJ2-3|few|TRBV12-3/TRBV12-4|NA
TGTGCCAGCAGTCCCTCTGGAGGTACGCAGTATTTT
CASSPSGGTQYF
>TRBJ2-1|many|TRBV7-2|TRBD1
TGTGCCAGCAGCTTCCCCTCGGGAACAGGGGGCTTTTACAATGAGCAGTTCTTC
CASSFPSGTGGFYNEQFF
>TRBJ1-2|few|TRBV2|NA
TGTGCCAGCAGTGAAGGCCTATCGGGCTATGGCTACACCTTC
CASSEGLSGYGYTF
>TRBJ1-1|few|TRBV15|NA
TGTGCCACCAGCAGAGAGGGCAGGAACCCGAACACTGAAGCTTTCTTT
CATSREGRNPNTEAFF
>TRBJ2-2|NA|TRBV7-9|NA
TGTGCCTTACTTGTGCCGAACACCGGGGAGCTGTTTTTT
CALLVPNTGELFF
>TRBJ1-2|once|TRBV6-6|NA
TGTGCCAGCAGTAGGATGGCCAACTACTATGGCTACACCTTC
CASSRMANYYGYTF
>TRBJ2-5|NA|TRBV5-1|NA
TGCGCCAGCAGCTTGTACGGGGGCCCCCAAGAGACCCAGTACTTC
CASSLYGGPQETQYF
>TRBJ2-1|few|TRBV4-1|NA
TGCGCCAGCAGCCAAGATCTTCAGCGTGAGCAGTTCTTC
CASSQDLQREQFF
>TRBJ1-2|NA|TRBV12-3/TRBV12-4|NA
TGTGCCAGCAGTTTCGGGGCACCCAAATTCTATGGCTACACCTTC
CASSFGAPKFYGYTF
>TRBJ1-5|many|TRBV7-9|NA
TGTGCCAGCAGCTTAGCGTTCGGGACTCCCTCCAATCAGCCCCAGCATTTT
CASSLAFGTPSNQPQHF
>TRBJ2-7|NA|TRBV6-2/TRBV6-3|TRBD2
TGTGCCAGCAGTTATGCACTAGCGGGGGTTCCCTACGAGCAGTACTTC
CASSYALAGVPYEQYF
>TRBJ1-1|few|TRBV7-8|NA
TGTGCCAGCAGCTTAGCTGGGGAAGTGGACACTGAAGCTTTCTTT
CASSLAGEVDTEAFF
>TRBJ2-2|few|TRBV3-1|NA
TGTGCCAGCAGCCGTGCATTTAGCGAGGGTGGCACCGGGGAGCTGTTTTTT
CASSRAFSEGGTGELFF
>TRBJ2-7|NA|TRBV12-3/TRBV12-4|TRBD1
TGTGCCAGCAGTTCTGTCCCTTGGGACAGGAGTTACGAGCAGTACTTC
CASSSVPWDRSYEQYF
>TRBJ2-7|NA|TRBV11-2|NA
TGTGCCAGCAGCTTCCTGGTCAGGCGGGAAGACTACGAGCAGTACTTC
CASSFLVRREDYEQYF
>TRBJ1-5|few|TRBV6-1|NA
TGTGCCAGCAGTGCTTCGATGGGGGGATTTAGCAATCAGCCCCAGCATTTT
CASSASMGGFSNQPQHF
>TRBJ1-2|many|TRBV6-6|TRBD1
TGTGCCAGCAGTACCACCACAGGGGCTAACTATGGCTACACCTTC
CASSTTTGANYGYTF
>TRBJ2-5|few|TRBV5-1|NA
TGCGCCAGCAGCTCCCACAAGGGACAACATCAAGAGACCCAGTACTTC
CASSSHKGQHQETQYF
>TRBJ2-3|NA|TRBV3-1|TRBD2
TGTGCCAGCAGCCCCTCCGGACTAGCGGGAGAATATAGCACAGATACGCAGTATTTT
CASSPSGLAGEYSTDTQYF